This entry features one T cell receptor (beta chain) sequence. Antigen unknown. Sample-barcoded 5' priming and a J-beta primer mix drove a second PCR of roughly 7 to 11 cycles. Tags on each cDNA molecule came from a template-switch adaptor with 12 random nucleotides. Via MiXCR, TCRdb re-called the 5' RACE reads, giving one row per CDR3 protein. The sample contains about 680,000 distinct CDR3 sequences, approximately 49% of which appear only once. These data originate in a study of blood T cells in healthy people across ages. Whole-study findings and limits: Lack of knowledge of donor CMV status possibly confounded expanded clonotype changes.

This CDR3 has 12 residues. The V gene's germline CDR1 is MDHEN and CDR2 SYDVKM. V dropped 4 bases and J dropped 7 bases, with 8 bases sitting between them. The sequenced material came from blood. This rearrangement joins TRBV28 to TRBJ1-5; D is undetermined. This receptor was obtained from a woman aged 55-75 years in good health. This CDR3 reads CASSSPGQPQHF. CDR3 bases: TGTGCCAGCAGTTCTCCCGGGCAGCCCCAGCATTTT.